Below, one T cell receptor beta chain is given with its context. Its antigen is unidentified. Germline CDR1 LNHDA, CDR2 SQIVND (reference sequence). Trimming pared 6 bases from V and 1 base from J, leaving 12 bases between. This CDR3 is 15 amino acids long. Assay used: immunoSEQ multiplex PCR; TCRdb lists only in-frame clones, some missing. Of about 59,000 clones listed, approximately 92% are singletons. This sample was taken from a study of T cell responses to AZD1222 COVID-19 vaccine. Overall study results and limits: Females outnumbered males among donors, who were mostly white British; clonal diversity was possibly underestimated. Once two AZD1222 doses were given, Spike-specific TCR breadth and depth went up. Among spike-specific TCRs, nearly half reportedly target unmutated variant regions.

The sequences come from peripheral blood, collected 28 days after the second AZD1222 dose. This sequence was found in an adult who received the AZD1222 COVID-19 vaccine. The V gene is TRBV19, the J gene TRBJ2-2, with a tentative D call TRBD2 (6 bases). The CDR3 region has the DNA TGTGCCAGTAGCACCGGGACTCAGAACACCGGGGAGCTGTTTTTT. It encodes CASSTGTQNTGELFF.